This passage covers 25 T cell receptor beta chains from one sample sequenced in a study of control samples from healthy donors and cancer patients. Profiled with immunoSEQ multiplex PCR; TCRdb holds only in-frame clones, not every one. The sample has 75,000 to 90,000 clones, approximately 90% seen once. What was sequenced was blood. The source of these receptors is a middle-aged man in good health.

This clone was counted a few times. The chain uses TRBV6-5 and TRBJ1-3; no reliable D call. The germline V gene encodes CDR1 MNHEY and CDR2 SVGAGI. V lost 0 bases, J lost 0 bases, and 6 bases lay in between. This CDR3 contains 15 residues. The CDR3 loop reads CASSYSFHSGNTIYF. The DNA of the CDR3 is TGTGCCAGCAGTTACTCGTTCCACTCTGGAAACACCATATATTTT.

This clone was recorded only once. V and J are TRBV4-2 and TRBJ1-1; TRBD1 is a possible D gene (6 bases). V lost 2 bases, J lost 5 bases, and 9 bases lay in between. The CDR3 contains 13 residues. Germline loops: CDR1 LGHNA, CDR2 YNFKEQ. The CDR3 loop is CASSQSGATEAFF. In nucleotides, the CDR3 is TGTGCCAGCAGCCAATCGGGGGCTACTGAAGCTTTCTTT.

This rearrangement joins TRBV20-1 to TRBJ1-1; a possible D gene is TRBD1 (5 bases). Trimming shortened V by 3 bases and J by 2 bases, and 16 bases separated the two germline ends. The CDR3 loop spans 15 amino acids. Per germline, CDR1 DFQATT and CDR2 SNEGSKA (reference sequence). Here the CDR3 reads CSASFSTAYNTEAFF. The CDR3 DNA is TGCAGTGCTAGTTTTTCGACAGCTTATAACACTGAAGCTTTCTTT.

This sequence joins TRBV5-8 and TRBJ2-3; D is unresolved. This CDR3 is 19 amino acids long. The germline gives CDR1 SGHTS, CDR2 YDEGEE. V lost 4 bases, J lost 2 bases, and 26 bases lay in between. The CDR3, as DNA: TGTGCCAGCAGCCGTGGTCTGTTAGCCGCGGAAAGGTTCACAGATACGCAGTATTTT. It encodes CASSRGLLAAERFTDTQYF.

The chain is built from TRBV6-1 and TRBJ1-6; TRBD1 aligns across 7 bases. The CDR3 totals 16 residues. V dropped 2 bases and J dropped 9; count of bases not matched to a gene: 10. Germline V gene sequence: CDR1 MNHNS, CDR2 SASEGT. CDR3 nucleotides: TGTGCCAGCAGTGAATTAGGGACAGCGGAATTTTCACCCCTCCACTTT. This codes for CASSELGTAEFSPLHF.

The chain links TRBV2 to TRBJ1-2, with D perhaps TRBD1 (6 bases). V lost 8 bases and J 7 bases, leaving 17 bases between the germline ends. The CDR3 is 13 amino acids. Germline V gives CDR1 SNHLY, CDR2 FYNNEI. The CDR3 nucleotides are TGTGCCAGCCGAACCGGACAGACGGTTGGCTACACCTTC. Encoded protein: CASRTGQTVGYTF.

Only one count was recorded for this clone. J is TRBJ1-2 and V is TRBV29-1; the D is unclear. CDR3 length: 12 amino acids. The V end lost 7 bases, the J end lost 0 bases, and 9 bases lay between the germline ends. Germline V gives CDR1 SQVTM, CDR2 ANQGSEA. The CDR3 spells CSAGGTNYGYTF. DNA of the CDR3: TGCAGCGCCGGAGGGACTAACTATGGCTACACCTTC.

This clone was seen just once. The chain employs TRBV6-2 or TRBV6-3 and TRBJ1-1; D call uncertain. Germline lookup yields CDR1 MNHEY and CDR2 SVGEGT. The CDR3 consists of 12 residues. V dropped 2 bases and J dropped 6 bases, with 7 bases sitting between them. The chain's CDR3 is CASSYTTSEAFF. The CDR3 coding sequence is TGTGCCAGCAGTTACACGACATCTGAAGCTTTCTTT.

V and J are TRBV30 and TRBJ1-2; 7 nucleotides match TRBD1. Germline CDR1 and CDR2: GTSNPN and SVGIG (reference sequence). The CDR3 runs 14 residues. With 2 bases clipped from V and 6 bases from J, the junction kept 9 bases outside the gene matches. The CDR3: CAWSQGGAADGYTF. DNA of the CDR3: TGTGCCTGGAGTCAAGGGGGCGCGGCGGATGGCTACACCTTC.

The V call is TRBV6-5, the J call TRBJ1-3; 7 positions agree with TRBD1. The J segment lost 0 bases and the V segment lost 0 bases, leaving 2 bases of the junction unmatched. The CDR3 consists of 16 residues. The germline V gene encodes CDR1 MNHEY and CDR2 SVGAGI. CDR3 nucleotide sequence: TGTGCCAGCAGTTACTCGGACAGGAGCTCTGGAAACACCATATATTTT. Amino acid sequence: CASSYSDRSSGNTIYF.

This chain links TRBV7-8 with TRBJ2-1; either TRBD1 or TRBD2 may supply D (5 bases each). Germline V gene sequence: CDR1 SGHVS, CDR2 FQNEAQ. Deletions cut 5 bases from V and 0 bases from J, with 17 bases between. This CDR3 region has 17 residues. The CDR3 region has the DNA TGTGCCAGCAGCATCAAAGGGACCCATAGCTCCTACAATGAGCAGTTCTTC. It is translated as CASSIKGTHSSYNEQFF.

V gene TRBV24-1 combines with J gene TRBJ1-5; the D gene is possibly TRBD1 (6 bases). This CDR3 spans 17 amino acids. Germline V gives CDR1 KGHDR, CDR2 SFDVKD. Deletions cut 7 bases from V and 7 bases from J, with 25 bases between. This chain's CDR3 is CATSGGAGGSRSQPQHF. The CDR3, as DNA: TGTGCCACCAGCGGGGGGGCTGGGGGCTCCAGGAGCCAGCCCCAGCATTTT.

The count of this clone is one. The rearrangement links TRBV20-1 to TRBJ1-2; perhaps TRBD1 as D (5 bases). The germline gives CDR1 DFQATT, CDR2 SNEGSKA (reference sequence). The V end was cut by 3 bases, the J end by 8 bases, with 16 bases between. The CDR3 extends over 13 amino acids. CDR3 coding DNA: TGCAGTGCTAGTTGGCAGGGCGGCGAGGGCTACACCTTC. Translation gives CSASWQGGEGYTF.

The chain couples TRBV19 to TRBJ1-2, with D perhaps matching TRBD1 (5 bases). V was trimmed by 3 bases and J by 3 bases, leaving 8 bases between them. CDR1 is LNHDA, CDR2 SQIVND, per germline (reference sequence). The CDR3 is made up of 13 amino acids. DNA for the CDR3: TGTGCCAGTAGTATCCGGGGCGACTATGGCTACACCTTC. This translates into CASSIRGDYGYTF. Together with reference TRBV19 and TRBJ1-2, the CDR3 gives the full variable domain: DGGITQSPKYLFRKEGQNVTLSCEQNLNHDAMYWYRQDPGQGLRLIYYSQIVNDFQKGDIAEGYSVSREKKESFPLTVTSAQKNPTAFYLCASSIRGDYGYTFGSGTRLTVV.

The rearrangement joins TRBV2 to TRBJ1-3; a possible D gene is TRBD1 (5 bases). With 2 bases removed from V and 4 bases from J, the gap between germline ends came to 9 bases. CDR1 is SNHLY, CDR2 FYNNEI, per germline. This CDR3 contains 14 residues. Written as DNA, the CDR3 is TGTGCCAGCAGTGAAATGGAGGGGGGAAACACCATATATTTT. Its protein product is CASSEMEGGNTIYF.

The gene calls are TRBV5-1 and TRBJ2-1; D uncertain. Germline V lookup: CDR1 SGHRS, CDR2 YFSETQ. This CDR3 has 18 amino acids. Deletions cut 0 bases from V and 0 bases from J, with 16 bases between. The CDR3 DNA reads TGCGCCAGCAGCTTGGGCTGGGTTGGGGTCAGCTCCTACAATGAGCAGTTCTTC. It specifies CASSLGWVGVSSYNEQFF. Full variable domain (remainder filled in from reference TRBV5-1 and TRBJ2-1): KAGVTQTPRYLIKTRGQQVTLSCSPISGHRSVSWYQQTPGQGLQFLFEYFSETQRNKGNFPGRFSGRQFSNSRSEMNVSTLELGDSALYLCASSLGWVGVSSYNEQFFGPGTRLTVL.

The chain couples TRBV7-9 to TRBJ2-3; 16 bases align to TRBD2. This CDR3 region has 17 residues. The ends lost 5 bases at V and 4 bases at J; junction bases unmatched: 6. The germline gives CDR1 SEHNR, CDR2 FQNEAQ (reference sequence). The CDR3 nucleotides are TGTGCCAGCAGCAACCCGGGACTAGCGGGGGGGCCAGATACGCAGTATTTT. It codes for CASSNPGLAGGPDTQYF.

The chain is built from TRBV11-2 and TRBJ2-3, with 10 bases identical to TRBD2. This CDR3 has 15 residues. CDR1 is SGHAT and CDR2 is FQNNGV in the germline V gene. V lost 7 bases to trimming and J lost 6 bases; unmatched junction nucleotides: 10. CDR3 residues: CASTQLGSGGDTQYF. CDR3 bases: TGTGCCAGCACCCAGCTCGGTAGCGGGGGGGATACGCAGTATTTT. The full variable domain, rest sourced from reference TRBV11-2 and TRBJ2-3, is EAGVAQSPRYKIIEKRQSVAFWCNPISGHATLYWYQQILGQGPKLLIQFQNNGVVDDSQLPKDRFSAERLKGVDSTLKIQPAKLEDSAVYLCASTQLGSGGDTQYFGPGTRLTVL.

The genes are TRBV27 and TRBJ1-5, with a possible D match to TRBD1 (5 bases). Trimming shortened V by 6 bases and J by 6 bases, and 24 bases separated the two germline ends. The CDR3 has 17 residues. Germline lookup yields CDR1 MNHEY and CDR2 SMNVEV (reference sequence). The CDR3 region has the DNA TGTGCCAGCAGATCTAACTCCGACAGTCGAGGTCTTCAGCCCCAGCATTTT. It translates to CASRSNSDSRGLQPQHF.

V gene TRBV4-1 combines with J gene TRBJ2-2, with TRBD1 identical over 7 bases. Trimming at V came to 4 bases and at J to 2 bases, leaving 4 bases not matched to a gene. Germline lookup yields CDR1 MGHRA and CDR2 YSYEKL. The CDR3 runs 15 residues. The CDR3 is CASSPGQTNTGELFF. The CDR3 DNA follows: TGCGCCAGCAGCCCGGGACAGACAAACACCGGGGAGCTGTTTTTT.

The rearrangement links TRBV3-1 (or the pseudogene TRBV3-2) to TRBJ1-2; D uncertain. Germline V gives CDR1 LGHDT, CDR2 YNNKEL (reference sequence). Trimming removed 4 bases at V and 1 base at J, with 13 bases between. The CDR3 length is 15 residues. The CDR3 DNA follows: TGTGCCAGCAGCCCAAGATGGGTAGATAACTATGGCTACACCTTC. Protein product: CASSPRWVDNYGYTF.

This clone was seen once. The V and J genes are TRBV19 and TRBJ1-6, with D possibly matching TRBD1 (5 bases). Trimming took 9 bases from V and 3 from J, leaving 15 bases between them. Germline CDR1 is LNHDA and CDR2 is SQIVND (reference sequence). The CDR3 extends over 15 amino acids. The CDR3: CASNPGPNYNSPLHF. The CDR3 DNA is TGTGCCAGCAATCCGGGACCGAACTATAATTCACCCCTCCACTTT.

The genes are TRBV12-5 and TRBJ2-1, with 7 bases that match TRBD2. CDR3 size: 15 residues. CDR1 is LGHNT and CDR2 is FRNRAP in the germline V gene. V was pared by 7 bases and J by 7 bases, with 13 bases of the junction left unmatched. In DNA form, the CDR3 reads TGTGCTAGTGCGAGGGAACTAGCGCGGGGTAATGAGCAGTTCTTC. Its protein is CASARELARGNEQFF.

The V gene is TRBV10-3, the J gene TRBJ2-2; 8 positions match TRBD2. The V gene's germline CDR1 is ENHRY and CDR2 SYGVKD. V gave up 3 bases and J gave up 7 bases; unmatched junction bases: 7. This CDR3 has 15 residues. The CDR3 DNA is TGTGCCATCAGTGAATCGGCGGGGGGCGTCGGGGAGCTGTTTTTT. Its translation is CAISESAGGVGELFF.

This sequence joins TRBV29-1 and TRBJ2-7; possibly TRBD1 or TRBD2 for D (5 bases each). The V and J ends lost 4 bases and 6 bases respectively, with 19 bases between them. This CDR3 has 14 amino acids. In germline, CDR1 is SQVTM, CDR2 ANQGSEA. The CDR3 region is CSVVPGTTQGEQYF. The CDR3 nucleotides are TGCAGCGTTGTCCCCGGGACCACCCAGGGCGAGCAGTACTTC.